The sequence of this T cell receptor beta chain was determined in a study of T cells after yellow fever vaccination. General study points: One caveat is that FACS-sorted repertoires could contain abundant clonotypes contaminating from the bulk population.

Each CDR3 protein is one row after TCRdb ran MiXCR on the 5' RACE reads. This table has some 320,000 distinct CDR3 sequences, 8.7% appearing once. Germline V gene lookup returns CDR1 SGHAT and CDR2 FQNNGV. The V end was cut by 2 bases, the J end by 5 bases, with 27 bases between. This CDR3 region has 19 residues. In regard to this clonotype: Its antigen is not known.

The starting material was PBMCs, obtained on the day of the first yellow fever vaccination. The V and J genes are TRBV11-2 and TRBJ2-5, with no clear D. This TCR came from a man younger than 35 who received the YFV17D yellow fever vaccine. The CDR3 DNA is TGTGCCAGCAGCTTACGGTCGTCCCATAGTGTGGGCGTTTGGGAGACCCAGTACTTC. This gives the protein CASSLRSSHSVGVWETQYF.